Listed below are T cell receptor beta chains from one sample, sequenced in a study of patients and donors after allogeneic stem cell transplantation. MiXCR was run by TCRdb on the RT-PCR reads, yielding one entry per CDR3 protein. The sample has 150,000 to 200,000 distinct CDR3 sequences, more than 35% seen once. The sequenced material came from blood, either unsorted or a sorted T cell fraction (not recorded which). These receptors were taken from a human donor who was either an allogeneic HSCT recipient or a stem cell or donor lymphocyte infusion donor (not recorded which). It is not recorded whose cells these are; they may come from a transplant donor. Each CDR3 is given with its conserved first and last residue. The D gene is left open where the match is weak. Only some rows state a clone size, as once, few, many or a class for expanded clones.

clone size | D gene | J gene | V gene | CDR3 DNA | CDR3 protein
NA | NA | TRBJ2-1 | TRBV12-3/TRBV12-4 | TGTGCCAGCACCCCCTTGGGCAGGGAACCCTACAATGAGCAGTTCTTC | CASTPLGREPYNEQFF
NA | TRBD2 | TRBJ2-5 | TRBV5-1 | TGCGCCAGCAGCACAACACTAGCGGGAGTGGGAAAGACCCAGTACTTC | CASSTTLAGVGKTQYF
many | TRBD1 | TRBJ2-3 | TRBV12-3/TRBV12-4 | TGTGCCAGCAGTGTGGTACCTCCCGGGACAGCAACAACAGATACGCAGTATTTT | CASSVVPPGTATTDTQYF
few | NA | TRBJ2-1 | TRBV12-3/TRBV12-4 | TGTGCCAGCAGTTTAAGGTCCTACAATGAGCAGTTCTTC | CASSLRSYNEQFF
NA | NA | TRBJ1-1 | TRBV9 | TGTGCCAGCAGCGCATCTATCATTCTGGGGGACACTGAAGCTTTCTTT | CASSASIILGDTEAFF
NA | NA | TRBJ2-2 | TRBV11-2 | TGTGCCAGCCAACAGAGGAACACCGGGGAGCTGTTTTTT | CASQQRNTGELFF
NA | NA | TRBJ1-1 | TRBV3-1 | TGTGCCAGCAGCCAGTTCCCCCGGTACGGATGGAACACTGAAGCTTTCTTT | CASSQFPRYGWNTEAFF
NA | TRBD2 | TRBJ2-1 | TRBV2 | TGTGCCAGCAGTGGCCGGACTAGCGGATTGAGCTCCTACAATGAGCAGTTCTTC | CASSGRTSGLSSYNEQFF
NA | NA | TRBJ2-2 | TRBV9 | TGTGCCAGCGGCGACAGTGGCACCGGGGAGCTGTTTTTT | CASGDSGTGELFF
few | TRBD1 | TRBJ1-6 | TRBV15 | TGTGCCACCAGCGCCAGGGGGCTCAATAATTCACCCCTCCACTTT | CATSARGLNNSPLHF
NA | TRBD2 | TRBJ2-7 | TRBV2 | TGTGCCAGCAGTGACATGGGGGGGACCTACGAGCAGTACTTC | CASSDMGGTYEQYF
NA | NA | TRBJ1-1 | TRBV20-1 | TGCAGTGCTAGAAGTGGTGGTGCGGGCAGGAACACTGAAGCTTTCTTT | CSARSGGAGRNTEAFF
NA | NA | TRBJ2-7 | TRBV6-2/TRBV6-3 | TGTGCCAGCACTGAAACTGGGAGAGTCTACGAGCAGTACTTC | CASTETGRVYEQYF
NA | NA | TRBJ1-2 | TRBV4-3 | TGCGCCAGCAGCCAAGAATCAGGAAAGGTTTATGGCTACACCTTC | CASSQESGKVYGYTF
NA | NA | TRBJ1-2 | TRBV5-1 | TGCGCCAGCAGCTTCCCGGGACGGACCTATGGCTACACCTTC | CASSFPGRTYGYTF
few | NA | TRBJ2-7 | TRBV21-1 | TGTGCCAGCACCAAACCATTACCCGCCGCGGGACAATCCTACGAGCAGTACTTC | CASTKPLPAAGQSYEQYF
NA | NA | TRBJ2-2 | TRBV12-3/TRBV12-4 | TGTGCCAGCAGTTTGGAGCCAGCGGAACCCGACACCGGGGAGCTGTTTTTT | CASSLEPAEPDTGELFF